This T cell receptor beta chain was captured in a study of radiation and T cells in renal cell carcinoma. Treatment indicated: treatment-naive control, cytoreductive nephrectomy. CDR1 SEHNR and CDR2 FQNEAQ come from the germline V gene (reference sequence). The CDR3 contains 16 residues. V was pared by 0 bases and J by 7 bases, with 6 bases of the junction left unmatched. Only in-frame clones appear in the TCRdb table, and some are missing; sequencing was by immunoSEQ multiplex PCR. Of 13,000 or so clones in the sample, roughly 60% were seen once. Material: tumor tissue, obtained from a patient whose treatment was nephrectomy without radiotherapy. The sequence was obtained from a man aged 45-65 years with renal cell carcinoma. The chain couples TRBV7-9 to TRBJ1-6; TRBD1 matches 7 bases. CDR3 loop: CASSLALGQENSPLHF. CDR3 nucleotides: TGTGCCAGCAGCTTAGCCCTTGGACAGGAGAATTCACCCCTCCACTTT.